This TCR beta chain is from a study of cytomegalovirus exposure and HLA in healthy donors. General study points: It was reportedly the case that the classifier diagnosed cytomegalovirus status with high specificity and sensitivity.

Primers for the PCR totalled 60 Vbeta and 13 Jbeta. Libraries were prepared by immunoSEQ multiplex PCR; TCRdb keeps only in-frame clonotypes and omits some of them. This sample has about 170,000 clones, with approximately 81% found just once. A note on this clone: Antigen specificity is unknown.

Germline V CDR1 and CDR2: SGHRS, YFSETQ. This CDR3 contains 14 residues. V was clipped by 3 bases and J by 1 base; unmatched bases: 3. The donors, nominally healthy at sampling, likely had unrecorded immune exposures. Sample: PBMCs. The clonotype originates from a male donor in good health and CMV-seronegative. The V and J genes are TRBV5-1 and TRBJ1-2, with 7 bases matching TRBD1. CDR3: CASSSGTDNYGYTF. In DNA, the CDR3 is TGCGCCAGCAGCTCCGGGACAGATAACTATGGCTACACCTTC. Together with reference TRBV5-1 and TRBJ1-2, the CDR3 gives the full variable domain: KAGVTQTPRYLIKTRGQQVTLSCSPISGHRSVSWYQQTPGQGLQFLFEYFSETQRNKGNFPGRFSGRQFSNSRSEMNVSTLELGDSALYLCASSSGTDNYGYTFGSGTRLTVV.